These 10 T cell receptor beta chains were sequenced from one sample in a study of OX40 agonist ivuxolimab in advanced cancers. Sequencing was performed with immunoSEQ multiplex PCR; in TCRdb, only in-frame clones are kept and a portion is missing. The data show 70,000 or so clones, with about nine tenths seen just once and about 2.1% held by the top ten. The sample in question was CD4+ or CD8+ T cells sorted from blood, obtained in a trial of the OX40 agonist ivuxolimab. These TCRs come from an adult with an advanced solid tumor such as melanoma, head and neck, liver or kidney cancer.

This chain links TRBV11-2 with TRBJ1-5; D is ambiguous. Trimming removed 2 bases at V and 3 bases at J, with 8 bases between. Germline CDR1 and CDR2: SGHAT and FQNNGV. CDR3 size: 14 residues. Here the CDR3 reads CASSLTRDNQPQHF. As DNA, the CDR3 is TGTGCCAGCAGCTTAACTCGGGACAATCAGCCCCAGCATTTT. Full variable domain (outside the CDR3, taken from reference TRBV11-2 and TRBJ1-5): EAGVAQSPRYKIIEKRQSVAFWCNPISGHATLYWYQQILGQGPKLLIQFQNNGVVDDSQLPKDRFSAERLKGVDSTLKIQPAKLEDSAVYLCASSLTRDNQPQHFGDGTRLSIL.

The J gene is TRBJ2-7, the V gene TRBV28; tentatively, D is TRBD1 (6 bases). This CDR3 is 17 amino acids long. V shed 9 bases and J shed 0 bases, with 24 bases lying between them. Looked up from germline, CDR1 is MDHEN and CDR2 is SYDVKM. CDR3 DNA: TGTGCCAGTAGGTCCTTGCCCGACAGGCCGAGCTCCTACGAGCAGTACTTC. This translates into CASRSLPDRPSSYEQYF.

This chain links TRBV14 with TRBJ2-7; D may be TRBD1 (5 bases). The CDR3 has 14 amino acids. The V gene lost 0 bases and the J gene lost 6 bases, with 12 bases spanning the gap. Per the germline V gene, CDR1 is SGHDN and CDR2 is FVKESK. The CDR3 DNA reads TGTGCCAGCAGCCAAGATCTCACGACAGTCGAGCAGTACTTC. Encoded protein: CASSQDLTTVEQYF.

The chain has TRBV9 and TRBJ1-1; 8 nucleotides line up with TRBD1. This CDR3 has 14 amino acids. The J segment lost 5 bases and the V segment lost 5 bases, leaving 8 bases of the junction unmatched. CDR1 and CDR2 from the germline V gene are SGDLS and YYNGEE. The CDR3 loop is CASRRQGRGTEAFF. The CDR3 DNA follows: TGTGCCAGCAGGAGACAGGGGCGGGGGACTGAAGCTTTCTTT.

V is TRBV5-5 and J is TRBJ1-6; weak D call: TRBD1 (5 bases). V was shortened by 4 bases and J by 5 bases, with 16 bases between the two germline ends. Germline lookup yields CDR1 SGHKS and CDR2 YYEKEE (reference sequence). The CDR3 sequence is 16 residues long. In DNA, the CDR3 is TGTGCCAGCAGCGATCAAAGGGGAGGGGATAATTCACCCCTCCACTTT. Protein product: CASSDQRGGDNSPLHF. Full variable domain (remainder filled in from reference TRBV5-5 and TRBJ1-6): DAGVTQSPTHLIKTRGQQVTLRCSPISGHKSVSWYQQVLGQGPQFIFQYYEKEERGRGNFPDRFSARQFPNYSSELNVNALLLGDSALYLCASSDQRGGDNSPLHFGNGTRLTVT.

This chain connects TRBV11-2 to TRBJ1-5; TRBD1 aligns across 10 bases. The V and J ends lost 1 base and 5 bases, in that order; junction bases with no gene match: 5. Germline CDR1 reads SGHAT; CDR2 reads FQNNGV. This CDR3 contains 16 residues. CDR3 protein: CASSLGPTGGHQPQHF. CDR3 in DNA: TGTGCCAGCAGCTTAGGTCCGACAGGGGGCCATCAGCCCCAGCATTTT.

V gene TRBV7-9 combines with J gene TRBJ2-3, with D possibly matching TRBD1 (6 bases). The CDR3 spans 15 residues. Trimming cost V 3 bases and J 4 bases, with 14 bases left between them. Germline CDR1 reads SEHNR; CDR2 reads FQNEAQ (reference sequence). The CDR3 loop reads CASSFEGVVSDTQYF. Here the CDR3 DNA reads TGTGCCAGCAGCTTCGAGGGGGTTGTATCAGATACGCAGTATTTT.

CDR3 amino acids: CASSEAGGPQPQHF. The DNA for the CDR3 is TGTGCCAGCAGTGAAGCTGGGGGCCCTCAGCCCCAGCATTTT. The chain has TRBV6-1 and TRBJ1-5; tentative D call: TRBD1 (6 bases). The CDR3 has 14 residues. The germline gives CDR1 MNHNS, CDR2 SASEGT. V gave up 0 bases and J gave up 6 bases, with 9 bases separating them.

Comment on this clone: One end of the junction is discordant with germline, which a read error may explain. This sequence joins TRBV15 and TRBJ1-1; D is uncertain. The CDR3 is 13 amino acids. Germline CDR1 LNHNV, CDR2 YYDKDF (reference sequence). CDR3 protein: CATSRDRDRSLIF. CDR3 coding DNA: TGTGCCACCAGCAGAGATCGGGATAGGTCCCTTATTTTT. Combining the CDR3 with reference TRBV15 and TRBJ1-1 gives the whole variable domain DAMVIQNPRYQVTQFGKPVTLSCSQTLNHNVMYWYQQKSSQAPKLLFHYYDKDFNNEADTPDNFQSRRPNTSFCFLDIRSPGLGDTAMYLCATSRDRDRSLIFGQGTRLTVV.

The V and J genes are TRBV6-5 and TRBJ2-1; 8 nucleotides match TRBD2. This CDR3 region has 15 residues. Trimming at V came to 5 bases and at J to 3 bases, leaving 6 bases not matched to a gene. Germline V CDR1 and CDR2: MNHEY, SVGAGI. The CDR3 is CASSRAAGGYNEQFF. In DNA form, the CDR3 reads TGTGCCAGCAGTCGGGCGGCGGGGGGCTACAATGAGCAGTTCTTC.